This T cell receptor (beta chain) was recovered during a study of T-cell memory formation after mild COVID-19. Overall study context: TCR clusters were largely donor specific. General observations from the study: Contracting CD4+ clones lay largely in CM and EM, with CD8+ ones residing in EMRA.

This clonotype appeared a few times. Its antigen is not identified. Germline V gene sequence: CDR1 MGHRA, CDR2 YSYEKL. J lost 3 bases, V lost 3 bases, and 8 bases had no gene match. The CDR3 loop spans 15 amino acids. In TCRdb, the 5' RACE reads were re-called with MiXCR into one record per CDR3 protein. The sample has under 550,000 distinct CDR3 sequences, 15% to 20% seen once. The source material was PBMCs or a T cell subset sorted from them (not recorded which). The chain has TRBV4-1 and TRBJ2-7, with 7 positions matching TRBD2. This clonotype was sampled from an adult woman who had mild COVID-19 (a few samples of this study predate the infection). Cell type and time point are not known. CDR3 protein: CASSQERGGYYEQYF. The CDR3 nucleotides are TGCGCCAGCAGCCAGGAGCGGGGCGGATACTACGAGCAGTACTTC.